The 13 T cell receptor beta chains given below trace back to one sample, sequenced in a study of T cell changes during pregnancy in multiple sclerosis. Clones were read by immunoSEQ multiplex PCR, and TCRdb kept only the in-frame ones, dropping some. The sample lists 40,000 to 55,000 clones, about 92% occurring once. Specimen: peripheral blood. The receptors stem from a female donor with multiple sclerosis, enrolled in a pregnancy study.

The V and J genes are TRBV18 and TRBJ2-1; a possible D gene is TRBD1 (6 bases). This CDR3 is 16 amino acids long. CDR1 and CDR2 from the germline V gene are KGHSH and LQKENI. V was clipped by 1 base and J by 5 bases, with 15 bases between them. The CDR3 DNA follows: TGTGCCAGCTCACCACGGAGCTCAGGGGCCCACAATGAGCAGTTCTTC. Translated, it gives CASSPRSSGAHNEQFF.

This chain uses TRBV6-5 with TRBJ1-3; 9 bases agree with TRBD1. The CDR3 totals 15 residues. Germline CDR1 and CDR2: MNHEY and SVGAGI. Trimming at V came to 6 bases and at J to 2 bases, leaving 5 bases not matched to a gene. CDR3 nucleotide sequence: TGTGCCAGCAGATCGGGACAGGGCACTGGAAACACCATATATTTT. Translation: CASRSGQGTGNTIYF.

The chain links TRBV5-1 to TRBJ2-7; 7 bases align to TRBD2. V was pared by 4 bases and J by 6 bases, with 10 bases of the junction left unmatched. Germline V gene lookup returns CDR1 SGHRS and CDR2 YFSETQ. CDR3 length: 14 amino acids. CDR3 in amino acids: CASSPSGTMVEQYF. CDR3 sequence (DNA): TGCGCCAGCAGCCCCTCCGGGACTATGGTCGAGCAGTACTTC.

The J gene is TRBJ2-7, the V gene TRBV11-3; no definite D call. CDR3 size: 16 residues. From germline, CDR1 is SGHNT and CDR2 YENEEA. Between the trimmed V and J ends, which lost 0 bases and 0 bases, there was a span of 12 bases. CDR3 DNA sequence: TGTGCCAGCAGCTTAGATGTTCCCCCGAGCTCCTACGAGCAGTACTTC. Its protein is CASSLDVPPSSYEQYF.

The chain is built from TRBV5-4 and TRBJ1-3, with D possibly TRBD1 on 5 matching bases. The germline gives CDR1 SGHNT, CDR2 YYREEE (reference sequence). Between the trimmed V and J ends, which lost 2 bases and 4 bases, there was a span of 10 bases. The CDR3 is 14 residues long. The CDR3 loop is CASSFSGLGNTIYF. CDR3 nucleotides: TGTGCCAGCAGCTTCTCAGGGTTGGGAAACACCATATATTTT.

This chain uses TRBV28 with TRBJ1-4, with TRBD1 matching over 10 bases. Germline V lookup: CDR1 MDHEN, CDR2 SYDVKM. V was pared by 6 bases and J by 0 bases, with 10 bases of the junction left unmatched. This CDR3 is built from 18 residues. The CDR3 region is CASSQIRDRGATNEKLFF. The CDR3 nucleotides are TGTGCCAGCAGCCAAATCCGGGACAGGGGTGCAACTAATGAAAAACTGTTTTTT. Combining the CDR3 with reference TRBV28 and TRBJ1-4 gives the whole variable domain DVKVTQSSRYLVKRTGEKVFLECVQDMDHENMFWYRQDPGLGLRLIYFSYDVKMKEKGDIPEGYSVSREKKERFSLILESASTNQTSMYLCASSQIRDRGATNEKLFFGSGTQLSVL.

This clone is a singleton in its sample. The chain recombines TRBV27 with TRBJ2-3, with 10 positions matching TRBD2. With 2 bases clipped from V and 4 bases from J, the junction kept 6 bases outside the gene matches. Per germline, CDR1 MNHEY and CDR2 SMNVEV (reference sequence). This CDR3 region has 16 residues. The CDR3 loop reads CASSLGSSGSADTQYF. The CDR3 DNA sequence: TGTGCCAGCAGTTTAGGGTCTAGCGGGAGCGCAGATACGCAGTATTTT.

The chain has TRBV27 and TRBJ1-1, with 7 bases lining up with TRBD1. This CDR3 contains 15 residues. With 9 bases clipped from V and 2 bases from J, the junction kept 12 bases outside the gene matches. Germline CDR1 and CDR2: MNHEY and SMNVEV (reference sequence). CDR3: CASRERDSLNTEAFF. CDR3 bases: TGTGCCAGTAGGGAACGGGACAGCCTTAACACTGAAGCTTTCTTT.

This rearrangement joins TRBV6-1 to TRBJ2-7; D is undetermined. This CDR3 has 15 residues. CDR1 MNHNS and CDR2 SASEGT come from the germline V gene. V was trimmed by 1 base and J by 6 bases, leaving 16 bases between them. Here the CDR3 reads CASSEGRLVTGEQYF. The CDR3 bases are TGTGCCAGCAGTGAAGGGCGGCTAGTTACCGGCGAGCAGTACTTC.

The chain couples TRBV5-1 to TRBJ2-5; 7 bases align to TRBD1. J gave up 1 base and V 3 bases, and 6 bases lay outside the gene matches. The CDR3 is 15 residues long. CDR1 SGHRS and CDR2 YFSETQ come from the germline V gene. For the CDR3, the DNA is TGCGCCAGCAGCTATCCGGGACAGACCCAAGAGACCCAGTACTTC. Residues: CASSYPGQTQETQYF.

The chain couples TRBV30 to TRBJ2-3, with 7 bases lining up with TRBD2. This CDR3 is built from 13 residues. Germline loops: CDR1 GTSNPN, CDR2 SVGIG (reference sequence). Trimming removed 5 bases from V and 0 bases from J; junction bases left unmatched: 2. The DNA of the CDR3 is TGTGCCTGGGACGGGGGGAGCACAGATACGCAGTATTTT. Its translation: CAWDGGSTDTQYF.

The rearrangement joins TRBV7-6 to TRBJ2-5, with 9 bases that match TRBD2. This CDR3 region has 15 residues. V lost 3 bases and J lost 5; bases outside the gene matches: 7. Germline-derived CDR1 and CDR2 are SGHVS and FNYEAQ. The CDR3 coding sequence is TGTGCCAGCAGCTTGTTGGTTAGCGGGAGTGAGACCCAGTACTTC. It translates to CASSLLVSGSETQYF.

This clone was seen once. This chain connects TRBV2 to TRBJ1-2; the D gene is possibly TRBD1 (5 bases). The CDR3 is made up of 13 amino acids. Deletions cut 9 bases from V and 4 bases from J, with 15 bases between. In germline, CDR1 is SNHLY, CDR2 FYNNEI. The CDR3 sequence is CARLNIGAYGYTF. DNA for the CDR3: TGTGCCAGACTAAATATCGGGGCCTATGGCTACACCTTC.